Shown below are 28 T cell receptor beta chains from a single sample sequenced in a study of identical twins. TCRdb independently ran MiXCR on the 5' RACE reads; one entry per CDR3 protein. Here the sample spans about 530,000 distinct CDR3 sequences, approximately 20% being singletons. This same sample was also taken into another study, of yellow fever vaccine responses in identical twins.

Sequenced: CD4+ T cells sorted from blood. The receptors derive from a young woman in good health.

There are many counts of this clonotype. The CDR3 loop is CASSLEAQGQTQYF. DNA for the CDR3: TGTGCCAGCAGCTTAGAGGCGCAGGGGCAGACCCAGTACTTC. The rearrangement uses TRBV11-2 and TRBJ2-5; D may be TRBD1 (6 bases). Per the germline V gene, CDR1 is SGHAT and CDR2 is FQNNGV. V was cut by 0 bases and J by 6 bases, with 11 bases left in between. This CDR3 spans 14 amino acids.

V is TRBV18 and J is TRBJ2-1; D might be TRBD2 (5 bases). CDR3 size: 16 residues. Germline CDR1 KGHSH, CDR2 LQKENI. Trimming took 3 bases from V and 8 from J, leaving 20 bases between them. CDR3 protein: CASSPIGTGTFHEQFF. For the CDR3, the DNA is TGTGCCAGCTCACCGATCGGTACGGGAACCTTCCATGAGCAGTTCTTC.

This clonotype was observed a handful of times. V and J are TRBV11-2 and TRBJ2-2, with TRBD1 matching 7 bases. Germline V gene sequence: CDR1 SGHAT, CDR2 FQNNGV. The CDR3 spans 17 residues. Trimming took 5 bases from V and 2 from J; bases not matched to a gene: 11. The CDR3 sequence is CASSLRIQGKNTGELFF. CDR3 DNA: TGTGCCAGCAGCCTTAGAATACAGGGGAAAAACACCGGGGAGCTGTTTTTT.

In this sample, this clonotype turned up a few times. This rearrangement joins TRBV14 to TRBJ2-7; TRBD2 is a possible D gene (6 bases). V was clipped by 0 bases and J by 3 bases, with 18 bases between them. Germline V CDR1 and CDR2: SGHDN, FVKESK. This CDR3 spans 17 amino acids. For the CDR3, the DNA is TGTGCCAGCAGCCAAGACACCCACCTAGCGCGCAACTACGAGCAGTACTTC. Its protein is CASSQDTHLARNYEQYF.

The chain has TRBV20-1 and TRBJ2-7; 7 bases are a match to TRBD2. Per germline, CDR1 DFQATT and CDR2 SNEGSKA (reference sequence). The J segment lost 1 base and the V segment lost 1 base, leaving 7 bases of the junction unmatched. The CDR3 length is 15 residues. The CDR3 loop reads CSARVGTSESYEQYF. CDR3 in DNA: TGCAGTGCTAGAGTAGGCACTAGCGAGTCCTACGAGCAGTACTTC.

This chain joins TRBV19 and TRBJ1-2; no clear D gene. V was cut by 4 bases and J by 0 bases, with 12 bases left in between. Germline V gene data show CDR1 as LNHDA and CDR2 as SQIVND (reference sequence). This CDR3 has 15 amino acids. CDR3 sequence: CASSTGVLTNYGYTF. CDR3 DNA: TGTGCCAGTAGTACGGGCGTCTTAACTAACTATGGCTACACCTTC. The full variable domain, completed using reference TRBV19 and TRBJ1-2, is DGGITQSPKYLFRKEGQNVTLSCEQNLNHDAMYWYRQDPGQGLRLIYYSQIVNDFQKGDIAEGYSVSREKKESFPLTVTSAQKNPTAFYLCASSTGVLTNYGYTFGSGTRLTVV.

V gene TRBV10-3 combines with J gene TRBJ2-5, with 7 bases identical to TRBD1. Germline-derived CDR1 and CDR2 are ENHRY and SYGVKD. The CDR3 loop spans 16 amino acids. The trim removed 3 bases at V and 0 bases at J, leaving 7 bases unmatched. CDR3 nucleotides: TGTGCCATCAGTGAAAAACTGGGACAGAACCAAGAGACCCAGTACTTC. It encodes CAISEKLGQNQETQYF.

The rearrangement uses TRBV28 and TRBJ2-7; 9 bases are a match to TRBD1. The V segment lost 7 bases and the J segment 5 bases; nucleotides outside the gene matches: 12. Germline CDR1 reads MDHEN; CDR2 reads SYDVKM. The CDR3 length is 15 residues. The chain's CDR3 is CASTPAGTGFNEQYF. The CDR3 DNA reads TGTGCCAGCACTCCGGCCGGGACAGGGTTCAACGAGCAGTACTTC.

This clonotype was recorded a few times. A much larger clone lies a single base off, so this may be a read error. The chain uses TRBV5-1 and TRBJ2-6; the D is unclear. The V gene lost 1 base and the J gene lost 2 bases, with 4 bases spanning the gap. Germline V gene data show CDR1 as SGHRS and CDR2 as YFSETQ. The CDR3 length is 14 residues. CDR3: CASSLSAGANVLTF. The CDR3 region has the DNA TGCGCCAGCAGCTTGAGCGCTGGGGCCAACGTCCTGACTTTC.

This clonotype has only a few counts. The J gene is TRBJ2-3, the V gene TRBV18, with TRBD2 identical over 11 bases. CDR1 and CDR2 from the germline V gene are KGHSH and LQKENI. This CDR3 comprises 15 residues. V shed 4 bases, J shed 2 bases, and the junction held 2 bases outside the gene matches. The CDR3 loop is CASSQTSGNTDTQYF. For the CDR3, the DNA is TGTGCCAGCTCACAGACTAGCGGGAACACAGATACGCAGTATTTT.

The chain carries TRBV20-1 and TRBJ2-2; 7 nucleotides align to TRBD2. Germline CDR1 DFQATT, CDR2 SNEGSKA (reference sequence). The junction had 6 bases not matched to a gene; V was cut back by 3 bases and J by 2 bases. The CDR3 has 15 residues. CDR3 in amino acids: CSARSSGVNTGELFF. DNA for the CDR3: TGCAGTGCTAGGTCGAGCGGGGTAAACACCGGGGAGCTGTTTTTT.

This clonotype was observed a handful of times. CDR3 sequence reads: CASSQEVRTYGYTF. CDR3 in DNA: TGTGCCAGCAGCCAAGAAGTAAGGACCTATGGCTACACCTTC. V gene TRBV4-2 combines with J gene TRBJ1-2; D remains ambiguous. Trimming shortened V by 0 bases and J by 4 bases, and 9 bases separated the two germline ends. Per germline, CDR1 LGHNA and CDR2 YNFKEQ. CDR3 length equals 14 residues.

This clonotype occurred a few times. The J gene is TRBJ2-3, the V gene TRBV29-1; 12 bases are shared with TRBD2. This CDR3 has 16 amino acids. Trimming took 7 bases from V and 0 from J; bases not matched to a gene: 8. Per the germline V gene, CDR1 is SQVTM and CDR2 is ANQGSEA. This chain's CDR3 is CSARTSGTSSTDTQYF. The CDR3 DNA reads TGCAGCGCCCGGACTAGCGGGACATCTAGCACAGATACGCAGTATTTT.

Only a few counts were recorded for this clonotype. The chain carries TRBV6-2 or TRBV6-3 and TRBJ2-1; 10 nucleotides match TRBD2. CDR3 length: 17 residues. Looked up from germline, CDR1 is MNHEY and CDR2 is SVGEGT. With V trimmed by 2 bases and J by 5 bases, 9 bases remained unmatched. The CDR3 nucleotides are TGTGCCAGCAGTTACGCGGGACTAGCGATTAAGGACAATGAGCAGTTCTTC. Amino acid sequence: CASSYAGLAIKDNEQFF.

V and J are TRBV5-1 and TRBJ2-5; 7 positions agree with TRBD1. V lost 1 base to trimming and J lost 5 bases; unmatched junction nucleotides: 14. This CDR3 spans 17 amino acids. Germline V CDR1 and CDR2: SGHRS, YFSETQ. CDR3 in DNA: TGCGCCAGCAGCTTGTCGAGAGACAGGGTCGTGTCGGAGACCCAGTACTTC. It yields the protein CASSLSRDRVVSETQYF.

The rearrangement links TRBV7-6 to TRBJ2-2, with TRBD2 matching 13 bases. The CDR3 is 15 residues long. The germline V gene has CDR1 SGHVS and CDR2 FNYEAQ. J was trimmed by 7 bases and V by 5 bases; bases with no gene match: 4. The DNA of the CDR3 is TGTGCCAGCAGCCCGGGACTAGCGGGGTTCGGGGAGCTGTTTTTT. Encoded protein: CASSPGLAGFGELFF.

The V and J genes are TRBV3-1 and TRBJ2-2; the match to TRBD2 covers 7 bases. The V gene's germline CDR1 is LGHDT and CDR2 YNNKEL (reference sequence). CDR3 length equals 19 residues. V lost 8 bases and J lost 3; bases outside the gene matches: 21. CDR3 residues: CASCLTWWGGSKDTGELFF. Written as DNA, the CDR3 is TGTGCCAGCTGTTTAACTTGGTGGGGCGGGAGTAAAGACACCGGGGAGCTGTTTTTT.

The chain carries TRBV28 and TRBJ2-1, with TRBD2 as a possible D gene (6 bases). Germline loops: CDR1 MDHEN, CDR2 SYDVKM. V lost 3 bases to trimming and J lost 14 bases, with 23 bases between them. The CDR3 has 15 amino acids. CDR3 nucleotide sequence: TGTGCCAGCAGTTTGCCCCTAGGAAGCGGCTGGGGGGAGTTCTTC. Amino acid sequence: CASSLPLGSGWGEFF.

The V gene is TRBV18, the J gene TRBJ2-2; D ambiguous. Between the trimmed V and J ends, which lost 0 bases and 9 bases, there was a span of 8 bases. CDR1 and CDR2 from the germline V gene are KGHSH and LQKENI. The CDR3 spans 13 residues. CDR3 bases: TGTGCCAGCTCACCACCGCTGTTACGGGAGCTGTTTTTT. Residues: CASSPPLLRELFF.

This chain joins TRBV6-5 and TRBJ2-2; 13 bases are a match to TRBD2. V trimming: 4 bases; J trimming: 3 bases; junction bases outside the gene matches: 5. Germline CDR1 and CDR2: MNHEY and SVGAGI. The CDR3 has 17 amino acids. CDR3 nucleotides: TGTGCCAGCAGTTCCGGGACTAGCGGGGCCTACACCGGGGAGCTGTTTTTT. This gives the protein CASSSGTSGAYTGELFF.

A few counts support this clonotype. The chain has TRBV3-1 and TRBJ2-2; 8 bases fit TRBD2. The junction had 2 bases not matched to a gene; V was cut back by 1 base and J by 1 base. The germline V gene encodes CDR1 LGHDT and CDR2 YNNKEL (reference sequence). The CDR3 length is 16 residues. The CDR3 reads CASSQGTSGNTGELFF. The CDR3 DNA sequence: TGTGCCAGCAGCCAAGGAACTAGCGGGAACACCGGGGAGCTGTTTTTT.

V gene TRBV6-2 or TRBV6-3 combines with J gene TRBJ2-5; D may be TRBD2 (5 bases). Trimming cost V 5 bases and J 2 bases, with 18 bases left between them. The CDR3 extends over 16 amino acids. The germline V gene has CDR1 MNHEY and CDR2 SVGEGT. The CDR3 protein is CASSPFLGLQQETQYF. CDR3 nucleotide sequence: TGTGCCAGCAGTCCTTTCTTAGGACTTCAACAAGAGACCCAGTACTTC.

The rearrangement joins TRBV7-9 to TRBJ2-1, with D possibly matching TRBD2 (6 bases). Germline CDR1 SEHNR, CDR2 FQNEAQ (reference sequence). The CDR3 runs 16 residues. V lost 5 bases to trimming and J lost 5 bases, with 19 bases between them. The CDR3 DNA sequence: TGTGCCAGCAGCACCCACCTGACTAGTTCTAACAATGAGCAGTTCTTC. Protein product: CASSTHLTSSNNEQFF.

The chain joins TRBV5-1 to TRBJ2-5; D assignment may be TRBD1 or TRBD2 (6 bases each). The CDR3 consists of 14 residues. Trimming shortened V by 2 bases and J by 4 bases, and 12 bases separated the two germline ends. Germline CDR1 reads SGHRS; CDR2 reads YFSETQ. The DNA for the CDR3 is TGCGCCAGCAGCTTCAACGGGGGCTTAGAGACCCAGTACTTC. Protein: CASSFNGGLETQYF.

V and J are TRBV5-1 and TRBJ2-1, with D unresolved. There are 16 residues in the CDR3. Germline-derived CDR1 and CDR2 are SGHRS and YFSETQ. The V gene lost 4 bases and the J gene lost 0 bases, with 14 bases spanning the gap. CDR3 bases: TGCGCCAGCAGCCAGACGAAGGTGAGCTCCTACAATGAGCAGTTCTTC. Protein product: CASSQTKVSSYNEQFF.

DNA of the CDR3: TGCGCCAGCAGCCAAGTTGTACTAGGATCTGGCGAGCAGTACTTC. Translating gives CASSQVVLGSGEQYF. The gene calls are TRBV4-1 and TRBJ2-7; a weak D match, TRBD2 (5 bases). CDR1 and CDR2 (germline): MGHRA, YSYEKL. The CDR3 runs to 15 residues. V gave up 1 base and J gave up 6 bases, with 16 bases separating them.

J is TRBJ2-2 and V is TRBV11-3; D might be TRBD1 (7 bases). The V end lost 7 bases, the J end lost 2 bases, and 20 bases lay between the germline ends. The CDR3 is made up of 17 amino acids. CDR1 and CDR2 from the germline V gene are SGHNT and YENEEA. CDR3 DNA: TGTGCCAGCACGCGGGGAACAGGGGACACAAACACCGGGGAGCTGTTTTTT. Translating gives CASTRGTGDTNTGELFF.

This clonotype has only a few counts. The chain employs TRBV12-3 or TRBV12-4 and TRBJ1-1; D uncertain. Trimming stripped 5 bases from V and 0 bases from J, with 7 bases between. This CDR3 contains 13 residues. Written as DNA, the CDR3 is TGTGCCAGCAGTGTGACATTGAACACTGAAGCTTTCTTT. Protein sequence: CASSVTLNTEAFF.